This T cell receptor beta chain was found in a study of T cell responses to AZD1222 COVID-19 vaccine. Assay: immunoSEQ multiplex PCR; the TCRdb copy retains only in-frame clones and omits some. Of under 150,000 clones listed, approximately 90% are singletons. CDR1 ENHRY and CDR2 SYGVKD come from the germline V gene. The CDR3 contains 15 residues. The J segment lost 2 bases and the V segment lost 6 bases, leaving 9 bases of the junction unmatched. This clone was observed a handful of times. Sequenced here: peripheral blood, sampled on day 0 of MenACWY control vaccination. This clonotype originated in an adult in good health. This chain links TRBV10-3 with TRBJ1-1, with 7 bases aligning to TRBD1. In DNA, the CDR3 is TGTGCCATCAGACGACAGGGACGGGGAAACACTGAAGCTTTCTTT. This encodes CAIRRQGRGNTEAFF.